These 22 T cell receptor beta chains originate from one sample sequenced in a study of blood T cell repertoires in COVID-19. The table came from immunoSEQ multiplex PCR; TCRdb's copy has only in-frame clones and leaves some out. The sample includes 100,000 to 120,000 clones, less than 85% of them seen just once. The source material was peripheral blood. The receptors here all came from an elderly woman with acute or convalescent COVID-19.

This clone has just one count. The chain carries TRBV4-1 and TRBJ1-2; possible D gene TRBD1, 5 bases. The V end lost 0 bases, the J end lost 8 bases, and 13 bases lay between the germline ends. The CDR3 is 14 amino acids. The germline CDR1 and CDR2 sequences are MGHRA and YSYEKL. The CDR3 bases are TGCGCCAGCAGCCAAGATCACGCAGGGTTAGGCTACACCTTC. Translation: CASSQDHAGLGYTF.

The V call is TRBV5-4, the J call TRBJ2-3, with 8 bases identical to TRBD2. The germline gives CDR1 SGHNT, CDR2 YYREEE (reference sequence). With 6 bases clipped from V and 1 base from J, the junction kept 19 bases outside the gene matches. The CDR3 runs to 19 residues. The CDR3 region is CASNPGTSGVPAGTDTQYF. CDR3 DNA sequence: TGTGCCAGCAACCCCGGAACTAGCGGAGTCCCGGCTGGCACAGATACGCAGTATTTT.

The chain has TRBV3-1 (or the pseudogene TRBV3-2) and TRBJ1-2; no clear D. Germline assignment: CDR1 LGHDT and CDR2 YNNKEL (reference sequence). This CDR3 is built from 13 residues. V was clipped by 0 bases and J by 6 bases, with 8 bases between them. The CDR3 DNA follows: TGTGCCAGCAGCCAAGATGGGCACCATGGCTACACCTTC. Protein sequence: CASSQDGHHGYTF.

The V gene is TRBV6-5, the J gene TRBJ2-3; D is undetermined. Trimming cost V 2 bases and J 6 bases, with 3 bases left between them. Germline loops: CDR1 MNHEY, CDR2 SVGAGI. There are 11 residues in the CDR3. The CDR3 here is CASSYLDTQYF. The CDR3 bases are TGTGCCAGCAGTTACCTGGATACGCAGTATTTT.

This clone was seen a few times. The gene calls are TRBV10-1 and TRBJ2-3; weak D call: TRBD2 (6 bases). The V gene's germline CDR1 is WNHNN and CDR2 SYGVQD (reference sequence). Trimming pared 0 bases from V and 2 bases from J, leaving 12 bases between. The CDR3 contains 16 residues. This CDR3 is CASSESIAGTTDTQYF. For the CDR3, the DNA is TGCGCCAGCAGTGAGTCGATCGCGGGGACCACAGATACGCAGTATTTT.

The V call is TRBV10-3, the J call TRBJ1-1; 7 nucleotides match TRBD1. Germline V gene data show CDR1 as ENHRY and CDR2 as SYGVKD. This CDR3 spans 14 amino acids. The V gene end was trimmed by 10 bases and the J gene end by 1 base; junction bases not matched to a gene: 9. CDR3 in amino acids: CATLSQGPNTEAFF. DNA of the CDR3: TGTGCCACCCTGTCACAGGGGCCGAACACTGAAGCTTTCTTT.

This clone was observed a single time. CDR3 loop: CASSPQPDRAGYEQYF. The CDR3 region has the DNA TGTGCCAGCTCACCTCAACCCGACAGGGCAGGGTACGAGCAGTACTTC. The V call is TRBV18, the J call TRBJ2-7; 7 bases are shared with TRBD1. Trimming cost V 3 bases and J 4 bases; bases outside gene matches: 12. Germline V lookup: CDR1 KGHSH, CDR2 LQKENI. The CDR3 is made up of 16 amino acids.

The V gene is TRBV3-1 (or the pseudogene TRBV3-2), the J gene TRBJ1-1; D is possibly TRBD1 (5 bases). The CDR3 extends over 14 amino acids. Germline CDR1 reads LGHDT; CDR2 reads YNNKEL (reference sequence). Trimming stripped 2 bases from V and 5 bases from J, with 12 bases between. CDR3 nucleotide sequence: TGTGCCAGCAGCCAACCCCAGGGATGGACTGAAGCTTTCTTT. It translates to CASSQPQGWTEAFF.

This clone was recorded a few times. The chain carries TRBV6-5 and TRBJ1-5, with D maybe TRBD1 (6 bases). Between the trimmed V and J ends, which lost 7 bases and 7 bases, there was a span of 17 bases. Germline values: CDR1 MNHEY, CDR2 SVGAGI. The CDR3 consists of 14 residues. CDR3: CASKTQGSDQPQHF. Written as DNA, the CDR3 is TGTGCCAGCAAAACACAGGGATCGGACCAGCCCCAGCATTTT.

The rearrangement joins TRBV2 to TRBJ2-7, with D possibly being TRBD2 (7 bases). Trimming cost V 0 bases and J 7 bases, with 16 bases left between them. The CDR3 is made up of 15 amino acids. The V gene's germline CDR1 is SNHLY and CDR2 FYNNEI. The CDR3 nucleotides are TGTGCCAGCAGTGAAGCGGGGGCGGGAGCGGGGGAGCAGTACTTC. Residues: CASSEAGAGAGEQYF. Based on the CDR3 plus reference TRBV2 and TRBJ2-7, the full variable domain is EPEVTQTPSHQVTQMGQEVILRCVPISNHLYFYWYRQILGQKVEFLVSFYNNEISEKSEIFDDQFSVERPDGSNFTLKIRSTKLEDSAMYFCASSEAGAGAGEQYFGPGTRLTVT.

This clone was found a few times. This sequence joins TRBV19 and TRBJ1-1, with TRBD1 as a possible D gene (5 bases). The CDR3 sequence is 15 residues long. V was clipped by 7 bases and J by 0 bases, with 15 bases between them. Germline V gene data show CDR1 as LNHDA and CDR2 as SQIVND (reference sequence). CDR3 amino acids: CASNGGKVLNTEAFF. The CDR3 DNA is TGTGCCAGTAATGGGGGGAAGGTCCTGAACACTGAAGCTTTCTTT.

The V and J genes are TRBV3-1 (or the pseudogene TRBV3-2) and TRBJ1-2; 8 bases line up with TRBD1. V lost 1 base, J lost 0 bases, and 10 bases stayed unmatched. The germline gives CDR1 LGHDT, CDR2 YNNKEL (reference sequence). The CDR3 loop spans 18 amino acids. The CDR3, as DNA: TGTGCCAGCAGCCAAGCCCGGGACAGGAGCCGCACTAACTATGGCTACACCTTC. Encoded protein: CASSQARDRSRTNYGYTF.

The chain links TRBV18 to TRBJ2-3, with D maybe TRBD2 (6 bases). The CDR3 length is 15 residues. Deletions cut 5 bases from V and 2 bases from J, with 14 bases between. Germline CDR1 reads KGHSH; CDR2 reads LQKENI. This chain's CDR3 is CASSSLAVVTDTQYF. The CDR3 DNA follows: TGTGCCAGCTCAAGTTTAGCGGTAGTCACAGATACGCAGTATTTT.

In DNA form, the CDR3 reads TGTGCCAGCAGCGTGCACGGCGGTGGTAAGACCCAGTACTTC. Its protein is CASSVHGGGKTQYF. V usage is TRBV9 and J usage is TRBJ2-5; D ambiguous. Germline CDR1 SGDLS, CDR2 YYNGEE. The ends were cut back, 2 bases at V and 6 bases at J, with 14 bases in the middle. The CDR3 has 14 amino acids.

The genes are TRBV28 and TRBJ1-6; 9 bases align to TRBD1. This CDR3 comprises 15 residues. CDR1 MDHEN and CDR2 SYDVKM come from the germline V gene. V dropped 3 bases and J dropped 9; count of bases not matched to a gene: 6. CDR3 sequence reads: CASSFGGQGSSPLHF. In nucleotides, the CDR3 is TGTGCCAGCAGTTTCGGAGGACAGGGGAGTTCACCCCTCCACTTT.

V usage is TRBV9 and J usage is TRBJ2-5; D is possibly TRBD2 (5 bases). The CDR3 is made up of 15 amino acids. V lost 0 bases, J lost 0 bases, and 9 bases lay in between. CDR1 and CDR2 from the germline V gene are SGDLS and YYNGEE. This chain's CDR3 is CASSVGRRYQETQYF. CDR3 DNA sequence: TGTGCCAGCAGCGTAGGGAGGAGGTACCAAGAGACCCAGTACTTC.

The gene calls are TRBV5-1 and TRBJ2-1; D may be TRBD1 (7 bases). V was pared by 3 bases and J by 4 bases, with 17 bases between. From germline, CDR1 is SGHRS and CDR2 YFSETQ. This CDR3 comprises 16 residues. CDR3 sequence (DNA): TGCGCCAGCAGCTCACTAGCAGGGGGGTCGTACAATGAGCAGTTCTTC. This encodes CASSSLAGGSYNEQFF.

The gene calls are TRBV7-2 and TRBJ2-5; D is ambiguous. The CDR3 length is 15 residues. Germline loops: CDR1 SGHTA, CDR2 FQGNSA. V was clipped by 7 bases and J by 5 bases, with 20 bases between them. This CDR3 is CASNPPGKLRETQYF. The CDR3 bases are TGTGCCAGCAACCCGCCAGGCAAACTTAGGGAGACCCAGTACTTC.

The chain is built from TRBV10-1 and TRBJ2-1; D gene ambiguous. The CDR3 consists of 14 residues. Trimming removed 4 bases at V and 5 bases at J, with 12 bases between. The germline CDR1 and CDR2 sequences are WNHNN and SYGVQD (reference sequence). The CDR3 loop is CASSGGRPDNEQFF. The CDR3 DNA reads as TGCGCCAGCAGTGGTGGCCGCCCCGACAATGAGCAGTTCTTC.

The V and J genes are TRBV20-1 and TRBJ2-7, with 9 bases identical to TRBD2. CDR3 length equals 17 residues. The trim removed 3 bases at V and 4 bases at J, leaving 16 bases unmatched. The germline V gene encodes CDR1 DFQATT and CDR2 SNEGSKA (reference sequence). The CDR3: CSASVAGGPWDRYEQYF. The CDR3 region has the DNA TGCAGTGCTAGTGTGGCGGGGGGGCCTTGGGATCGATACGAGCAGTACTTC.

The rearrangement uses TRBV19 and TRBJ2-5, with D possibly TRBD1 on 6 matching bases. CDR1 is LNHDA and CDR2 is SQIVND in the germline V gene (reference sequence). Deletions cut 3 bases from V and 6 bases from J, with 14 bases between. This CDR3 is built from 14 residues. CDR3 bases: TGTGCCAGTAGTATTACAGGGAATAGAAAGACCCAGTACTTC. Residues: CASSITGNRKTQYF.

V is TRBV14 and J is TRBJ2-3; D call uncertain. The CDR3 contains 12 residues. The V gene lost 5 bases and the J gene lost 6 bases, with 9 bases spanning the gap. Germline V gene lookup returns CDR1 SGHDN and CDR2 FVKESK. Here the CDR3 DNA reads TGTGCCAGCAGCTCCAGTCAGGATACGCAGTATTTT. It is translated as CASSSSQDTQYF.